The next 2 T cell receptor beta chains were all read from a single sample in a study of blood T cell repertoires in COVID-19. This table comes from immunoSEQ multiplex PCR, and its TCRdb copy is limited to in-frame clones, with some not included. This repertoire shows 400,000 or so clones, about nine tenths found once; its top ten account for 0.6%. What was sequenced was PBMCs or T cells enriched from blood (not recorded which). These receptors all stem from a man between 18 and 29 years old who had recovered from COVID-19.

J is TRBJ2-5 and V is TRBV7-9; 9 bases are a match to TRBD1. This CDR3 is built from 15 residues. CDR1 and CDR2 (germline): SEHNR, FQNEAQ (reference sequence). Losses at the gene ends were 6 bases for V and 5 bases for J; bases not matched to a gene: 10. DNA of the CDR3: TGTGCCAGCAGACTACAGGGGGCGCATTCGGAGACCCAGTACTTC. Its translation: CASRLQGAHSETQYF.

This clone was detected once. The rearrangement uses TRBV13 and TRBJ1-2; 11 bases align to TRBD1. The CDR3 contains 16 residues. Germline values: CDR1 PRHDT, CDR2 FYEKMQ (reference sequence). J gave up 2 bases and V 4 bases, and 6 bases lay outside the gene matches. CDR3 sequence (DNA): TGTGCCAGCAGCTCCCGGGACAGGGGGGCCAACTATGGCTACACCTTC. Protein: CASSSRDRGANYGYTF.